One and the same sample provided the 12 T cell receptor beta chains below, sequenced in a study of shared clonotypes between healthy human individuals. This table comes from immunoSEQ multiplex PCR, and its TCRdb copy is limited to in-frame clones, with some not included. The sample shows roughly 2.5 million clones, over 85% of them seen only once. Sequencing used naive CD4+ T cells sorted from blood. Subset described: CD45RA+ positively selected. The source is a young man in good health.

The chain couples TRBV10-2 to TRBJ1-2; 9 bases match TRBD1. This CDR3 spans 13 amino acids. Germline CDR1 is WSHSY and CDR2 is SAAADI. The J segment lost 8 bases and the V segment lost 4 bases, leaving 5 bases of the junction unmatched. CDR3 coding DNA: TGCGCCAGCAGTGGGACAGGGGTCTCAGGCTACACCTTC. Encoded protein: CASSGTGVSGYTF.

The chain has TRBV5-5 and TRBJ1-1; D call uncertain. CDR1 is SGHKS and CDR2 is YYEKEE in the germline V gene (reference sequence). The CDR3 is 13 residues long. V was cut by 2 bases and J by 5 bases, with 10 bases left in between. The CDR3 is CASSFVSRTEAFF. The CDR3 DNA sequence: TGTGCCAGCAGCTTTGTAAGTCGGACTGAAGCTTTCTTT.

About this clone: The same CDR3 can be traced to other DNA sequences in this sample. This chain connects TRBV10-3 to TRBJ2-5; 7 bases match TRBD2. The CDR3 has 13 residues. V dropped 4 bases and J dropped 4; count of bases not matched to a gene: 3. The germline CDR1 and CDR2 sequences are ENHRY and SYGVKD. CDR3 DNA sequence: TGTGCCATCAGTGGAACTAGCGTAGAGACCCAGTACTTC. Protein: CAISGTSVETQYF.

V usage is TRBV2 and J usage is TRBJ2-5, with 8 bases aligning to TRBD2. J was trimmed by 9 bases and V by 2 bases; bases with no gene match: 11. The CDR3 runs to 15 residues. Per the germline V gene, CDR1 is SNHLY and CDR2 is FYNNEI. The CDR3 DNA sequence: TGTGCCAGCAGTGAAAATCGGGGCGGGACTAGGGCCCAGTACTTC. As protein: CASSENRGGTRAQYF.

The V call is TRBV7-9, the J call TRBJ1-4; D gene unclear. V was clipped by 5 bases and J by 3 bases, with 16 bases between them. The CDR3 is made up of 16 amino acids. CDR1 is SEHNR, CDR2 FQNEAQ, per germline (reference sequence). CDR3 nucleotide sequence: TGTGCCAGCAGCCCCGTGGGGTTGGTGGCTAATGAAAAACTGTTTTTT. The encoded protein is CASSPVGLVANEKLFF.

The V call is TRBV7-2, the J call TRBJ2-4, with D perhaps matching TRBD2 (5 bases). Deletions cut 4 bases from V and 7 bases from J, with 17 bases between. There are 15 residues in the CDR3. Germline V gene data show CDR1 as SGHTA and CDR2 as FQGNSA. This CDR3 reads CASSSPPERANIQYF. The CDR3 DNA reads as TGTGCCAGCAGCTCTCCCCCGGAGAGGGCCAACATTCAGTACTTC.

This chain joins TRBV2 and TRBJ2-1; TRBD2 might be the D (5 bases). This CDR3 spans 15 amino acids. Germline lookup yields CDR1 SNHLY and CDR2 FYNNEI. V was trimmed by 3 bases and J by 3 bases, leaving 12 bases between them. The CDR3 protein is CASSDEGLNYNEQFF. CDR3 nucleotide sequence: TGTGCCAGCAGTGACGAGGGCCTCAACTACAATGAGCAGTTCTTC.

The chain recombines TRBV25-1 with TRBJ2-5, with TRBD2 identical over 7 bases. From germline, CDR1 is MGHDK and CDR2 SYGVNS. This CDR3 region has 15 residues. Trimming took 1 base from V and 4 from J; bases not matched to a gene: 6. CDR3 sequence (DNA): TGTGCCAGCAGTGAATCGCGGGGGATGGGAGAGACCCAGTACTTC. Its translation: CASSESRGMGETQYF.

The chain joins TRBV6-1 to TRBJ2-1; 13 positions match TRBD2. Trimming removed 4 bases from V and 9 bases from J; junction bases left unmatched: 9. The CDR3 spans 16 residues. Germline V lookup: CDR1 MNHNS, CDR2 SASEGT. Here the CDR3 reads CASSATSGGHGGEQFF. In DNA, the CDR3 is TGTGCCAGCAGTGCGACTAGCGGGGGGCACGGCGGTGAGCAGTTCTTC.

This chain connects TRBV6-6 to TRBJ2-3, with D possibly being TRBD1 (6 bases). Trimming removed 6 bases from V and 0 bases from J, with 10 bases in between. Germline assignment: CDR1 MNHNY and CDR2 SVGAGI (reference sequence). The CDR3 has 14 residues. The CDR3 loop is CASRDSSSTDTQYF. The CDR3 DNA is TGTGCCAGCAGGGACAGCTCTAGCACAGATACGCAGTATTTT.

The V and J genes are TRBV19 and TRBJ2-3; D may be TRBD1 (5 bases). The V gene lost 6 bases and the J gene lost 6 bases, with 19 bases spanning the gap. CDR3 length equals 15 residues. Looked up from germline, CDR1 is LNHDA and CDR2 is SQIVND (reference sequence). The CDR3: CASRPGAASIDTQYF. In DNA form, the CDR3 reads TGTGCCAGTAGACCTGGGGCCGCGAGCATTGATACGCAGTATTTT.

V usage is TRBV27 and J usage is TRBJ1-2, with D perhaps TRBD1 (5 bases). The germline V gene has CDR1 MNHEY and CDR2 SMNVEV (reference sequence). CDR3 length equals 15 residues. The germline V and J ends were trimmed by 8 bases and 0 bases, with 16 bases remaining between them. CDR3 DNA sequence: TGTGCCAGCGGCCGTGAACCAGGGACTAACTATGGCTACACCTTC. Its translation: CASGREPGTNYGYTF.